One and the same sample provided the 5 T cell receptor beta chains below, sequenced in a study of blood T cell repertoires in COVID-19. Clones were read by immunoSEQ multiplex PCR, and TCRdb kept only the in-frame ones, dropping some. There are roughly 160,000 clones in the sample; roughly 85% occur only once, and 10% lies in the top ten. Material: peripheral blood. These TCRs come from a woman aged 80 or over with active or convalescent COVID-19.

The V and J genes are TRBV6-4 and TRBJ2-7, with D unclear. This CDR3 comprises 17 residues. CDR1 is MRHNA and CDR2 is SNTAGT in the germline V gene. Trimming cost V 5 bases and J 2 bases, with 22 bases left between them. CDR3 sequence (DNA): TGTGCCAGCAGTCCCTTCCTCAAGCGTCGTTTGCCCTACGAGCAGTACTTC. This translates into CASSPFLKRRLPYEQYF.

The gene calls are TRBV18 and TRBJ2-2, with TRBD1 matching 9 bases. Germline loops: CDR1 KGHSH, CDR2 LQKENI. Trimming cost V 5 bases and J 5 bases; bases outside gene matches: 6. The CDR3 runs to 15 residues. For the CDR3, the DNA is TGTGCCAGCTCATCCGGGACAGGGAGGACCGGGGAGCTGTTTTTT. It specifies CASSSGTGRTGELFF.

The V call is TRBV18, the J call TRBJ2-3; no definite D call. This CDR3 comprises 15 residues. Trimming removed 2 bases at V and 3 bases at J, with 12 bases between. In germline, CDR1 is KGHSH, CDR2 LQKENI. The CDR3 nucleotides read TGTGCCAGCTCACCAGAATGGGCCCGGACAGATACGCAGTATTTT. This gives the protein CASSPEWARTDTQYF.

The rearrangement joins TRBV19 to TRBJ1-2, with a possible D match to TRBD1 (6 bases). The CDR3 sequence is 15 residues long. Germline CDR1 is LNHDA and CDR2 is SQIVND (reference sequence). The V end was cut by 10 bases, the J end by 4 bases, with 22 bases between. CDR3 DNA sequence: TGTGCCACGCAGAGTGGGCGGGGGGCGATCTATGGCTACACCTTC. Its protein is CATQSGRGAIYGYTF.

The CDR3 here is CASSVPSGSYEQYF. CDR3 in DNA: TGTGCCAGCAGTGTTCCTAGCGGGAGTTACGAGCAGTACTTC. V usage is TRBV6-1 and J usage is TRBJ2-7; 10 bases line up with TRBD2. Trimming cost V 4 bases and J 4 bases; bases outside gene matches: 4. The germline V gene has CDR1 MNHNS and CDR2 SASEGT. The CDR3 is 14 amino acids.